Listed here are 23 T cell receptor beta chains from one sample, sequenced in a study of monozygotic twins with inflammatory bowel disease. Reanalyzing the 5' RACE reads, TCRdb keeps one entry per CDR3 protein, without DNA. This sample's clone table lists about 300,000 distinct CDR3 sequences. Material: blood. These receptors were obtained from a human donor with ulcerative colitis or Crohn's disease, or a healthy co-twin of an affected twin (not recorded which).

This rearrangement joins TRBV6-2 or TRBV6-3 to TRBJ2-6. CDR1 is MNHEY and CDR2 is SVGEGT in the germline V gene. This CDR3 comprises 13 residues. The CDR3 is CASRVPGANVLTF.

The chain is built from TRBV20-1 and TRBJ2-3; TCRdb's D call of TRBD2 is untestable without DNA. Germline CDR1 DFQATT, CDR2 SNEGSKA (reference sequence). The CDR3 length is 15 residues. The CDR3 is CSPGLAGGGTDTQYF.

This chain's CDR3 is CASSGESSYNSPLHF. The genes are TRBV18 and TRBJ1-6. Germline-derived CDR1 and CDR2 are KGHSH and LQKENI. This CDR3 is 15 amino acids long.

The chain is built from TRBV4-2 and TRBJ1-5; TCRdb's assignment of TRBD1 cannot be checked, as there is no DNA. CDR1 is LGHNA, CDR2 YNFKEQ, per germline. This CDR3 is 16 amino acids long. This chain's CDR3 is CASSQDGTGENQPQHF.

The rearrangement joins TRBV20-1 to TRBJ1-4; TCRdb picks TRBD1, but there is no DNA to check that call. CDR1 DFQATT and CDR2 SNEGSKA come from the germline V gene (reference sequence). The CDR3 totals 13 residues. The CDR3 sequence is CSAAATVNEKLFF.

The chain links TRBV5-6 to TRBJ1-5; TCRdb picks TRBD1, but there is no DNA to check that call. The CDR3 is 16 residues long. Germline CDR1 reads SGHDT; CDR2 reads YYEEEE. The CDR3 is CASSYRGVRGNQPQHF.

This chain uses TRBV5-4 with TRBJ2-3; the TCRdb call, TRBD1, lacks DNA for checking. Per germline, CDR1 SGHNT and CDR2 YYREEE (reference sequence). The CDR3 extends over 17 amino acids. This chain's CDR3 is CASSFKGQGGSQDTQYF.

The CDR3 here is CASSAVRSARGHNEQFF. This chain connects TRBV11-3 to TRBJ2-1; TCRdb calls TRBD2, which cannot be checked without DNA. Per the germline V gene, CDR1 is SGHNT and CDR2 is YENEEA. The CDR3 has 17 residues.

This chain's CDR3 is CASSLGGDLSYEQYF. The chain has TRBV5-1 and TRBJ2-7; TCRdb's D gene call, TRBD1, goes unchecked for lack of DNA. This CDR3 has 15 amino acids. CDR1 is SGHRS and CDR2 is YFSETQ in the germline V gene.

V is TRBV3-1 and J is TRBJ1-4; TCRdb calls TRBD1, which cannot be checked without DNA. Per germline, CDR1 LGHDT and CDR2 YNNKEL (reference sequence). The CDR3 is 16 residues long. CDR3 region: CASSQDPRGSREKLFF. Together with reference TRBV3-1 and TRBJ1-4, the CDR3 gives the full variable domain: DTAVSQTPKYLVTQMGNDKSIKCEQNLGHDTMYWYKQDSKKFLKIMFSYNNKELIINETVPNRFSPKSPDKAHLNLHINSLELGDSAVYFCASSQDPRGSREKLFFGSGTQLSVL.

The V and J genes are TRBV5-5 and TRBJ1-2; without DNA, the TCRdb call of TRBD1 cannot be checked. CDR1 and CDR2 from the germline V gene are SGHKS and YYEKEE (reference sequence). The CDR3 is 13 residues long. The CDR3 sequence is CASSGVLGDGYTF.

The chain combines TRBV7-8 with TRBJ2-1; without DNA, the TCRdb call of TRBD2 cannot be checked. The CDR3 is 15 residues long. Germline V lookup: CDR1 SGHVS, CDR2 FQNEAQ. This CDR3 reads CASRRLADNYNEQFF.

This chain links TRBV24-1 with TRBJ1-1. The CDR3 totals 13 residues. The germline gives CDR1 KGHDR, CDR2 SFDVKD. CDR3 sequence reads: CATSDLSNTEAFF.

The J gene is TRBJ1-1, the V gene TRBV7-2. The CDR3 runs to 15 residues. Germline V lookup: CDR1 SGHTA, CDR2 FQGNSA. The CDR3 here is CASSFVSPANTEAFF.

The genes are TRBV7-2 and TRBJ2-1; TCRdb indicates TRBD1, and absent DNA this call remains unverified. Germline V gene lookup returns CDR1 SGHTA and CDR2 FQGNSA. The CDR3 is made up of 15 amino acids. The chain's CDR3 is CASSPGTGFANEQFF.

This chain links TRBV24-1 with TRBJ1-2; TCRdb returns TRBD1, unconfirmable since there is no DNA. The CDR3 spans 14 residues. From germline, CDR1 is KGHDR and CDR2 SFDVKD. CDR3 region: CATSDPTGLYGYTF.

The chain couples TRBV3-1 to TRBJ2-7; absent DNA, TCRdb's TRBD1 call cannot be checked. Germline-derived CDR1 and CDR2 are LGHDT and YNNKEL (reference sequence). CDR3 size: 14 residues. CDR3 protein: CASSAGTYSYEQYF.

This chain joins TRBV12-3 or TRBV12-4 and TRBJ2-1; TCRdb designates TRBD1, a call that cannot be tested without DNA. CDR3 length: 14 amino acids. This chain's CDR3 is CATSRQGAYNEQFF.

The chain recombines TRBV7-2 with TRBJ2-1; TCRdb picks TRBD1, but there is no DNA to check that call. Germline V gene lookup returns CDR1 SGHTA and CDR2 FQGNSA. The CDR3 extends over 15 amino acids. The CDR3: CASSLGRGLNNEQFF.

CDR3 region: CASRAQGYNEQFF. The V gene is TRBV5-1, the J gene TRBJ2-1; TCRdb selects TRBD1, and the lack of DNA leaves this call unchecked. There are 13 residues in the CDR3. The germline V gene has CDR1 SGHRS and CDR2 YFSETQ.

CDR3 loop: CASSLGLNTGELFF. V is TRBV5-1 and J is TRBJ2-2. The CDR3 is 14 amino acids. Germline CDR1 is SGHRS and CDR2 is YFSETQ. Using reference TRBV5-1 and TRBJ2-2 for the parts outside the CDR3, the full variable domain is KAGVTQTPRYLIKTRGQQVTLSCSPISGHRSVSWYQQTPGQGLQFLFEYFSETQRNKGNFPGRFSGRQFSNSRSEMNVSTLELGDSALYLCASSLGLNTGELFFGEGSRLTVL.

The V call is TRBV4-3, the J call TRBJ2-5; TCRdb returns TRBD1, unconfirmable since there is no DNA. Germline-derived CDR1 and CDR2 are LGHNA and YSLEER. The CDR3 sequence is 16 residues long. CDR3 residues: CASSQEVGQGRQTQYF.

V usage is TRBV7-9 and J usage is TRBJ2-1. The germline V gene encodes CDR1 SEHNR and CDR2 FQNEAQ (reference sequence). The CDR3 has 15 residues. The chain's CDR3 is CASSLRSGPYNEQFF.